This TCR beta chain was recovered during a study of a mutant IDH1 vaccine in newly diagnosed glioma. On the study more broadly: Once 4-6 weeks had passed after radiotherapy alone, vaccination started, or it started with temozolomide cycles. There were approximately 62% males and around 38% females among treated patients, whose mean age was approximately 40 years.

The study's findings and limits: Vaccine-induced immune responses occurred in over 80% of patients. With respect to changes in top peripheral T cell clonotypes, pseudoprogression seemed unrelated.

Sequencing used immunoSEQ multiplex PCR; TCRdb keeps in-frame clones, though not all of them. The sample lists about 54,000 clones; about 80% were seen once. Indicated time point: week 23, last vaccination. Each dose delivered 300 ug of mutant IDH1 20-mer peptide subcutaneously with imiquimod. This clone was recorded a few times. The target antigen is unknown. Material: PBMCs, obtained from a glioma patient whose treatment included an IDH1 peptide vaccine. This receptor was obtained from a man in his forties or fifties with glioma.

This chain's CDR3 is CASSLFGEPQHF. In nucleotides, the CDR3 is TGTGCCAGCAGCTTATTTGGGGAGCCCCAGCATTTT. The chain links TRBV13 to TRBJ1-5; D is unclear. Germline V lookup: CDR1 PRHDT, CDR2 FYEKMQ (reference sequence). V was clipped by 2 bases and J by 8 bases, with 7 bases between them. The CDR3 runs 12 residues.